A selection of T cell receptor beta chains follows, all from one sample in a study of CD8 T cells in ankylosing spondylitis. TCRdb analysed the 5' RACE reads with MiXCR anew, one entry per CDR3 protein. The sample has around 390,000 distinct CDR3 sequences; around 24% are singletons. Specimen: blood, either unsorted or a sorted T cell fraction (not recorded which). These receptors were collected from a male donor with ankylosing spondylitis. The CDR3 runs from the conserved cysteine through the conserved F or W. The D gene is left open where the match is weak. Some rows have no size entry. The others give once, few or many, or a class for an expanded clone.

CASSQDSTSNQPQHF | TGTGCCAGCAGCCAAGATTCAACTAGCAATCAGCCCCAGCATTTT | TRBJ1-5 | few | TRBV3-1 | -
CSAREGTGWEKLFF | TGCAGTGCTAGAGAAGGGACAGGGTGGGAAAAACTGTTTTTT | TRBJ1-4 | few | TRBV20-1 | TRBD1
CASSFGRGANTGELFF | TGTGCCAGCAGTTTTGGGCGGGGGGCGAACACCGGGGAGCTGTTTTTT | TRBJ2-2 | - | TRBV28 | TRBD2
CASSRYIGGNTEAFF | TGCGCCAGCAGCCGATATATCGGGGGGAACACTGAAGCTTTCTTT | TRBJ1-1 | few | TRBV4-3 | -
CATSRDLVEQYF | TGTGCCACCAGCAGAGATCTAGTCGAGCAGTACTTC | TRBJ2-7 | few | TRBV15 | -
CASSLWGSGYMNTEAFF | TGTGCCAGCAGCTTATGGGGGTCGGGCTACATGAACACTGAAGCTTTCTTT | TRBJ1-1 | - | TRBV7-2 | -
CASSVWAGREQYF | TGTGCCAGCAGCGTATGGGCAGGCCGCGAGCAGTACTTC | TRBJ2-7 | - | TRBV9 | -
CASSPQRTGENTGELFF | TGTGCCAGCAGCCCCCAGAGGACAGGGGAAAACACCGGGGAGCTGTTTTTT | TRBJ2-2 | - | TRBV14 | TRBD1
CASSLRAPEENSPLHF | TGCGCCAGCAGCTTAAGAGCACCCGAAGAGAATTCACCCCTCCACTTT | TRBJ1-6 | - | TRBV5-1 | -
CSVTGTGMSNQPQHF | TGCAGTGTTACGGGTACTGGGATGAGCAATCAGCCCCAGCATTTT | TRBJ1-5 | - | TRBV20-1 | -
CAGWTELYEQYF | TGTGCCGGGTGGACAGAACTCTACGAGCAGTACTTC | TRBJ2-7 | few | TRBV6-5 | -
CASSQDGSPKSAQHF | TGCGCCAGCAGCCAAGACGGGAGCCCCAAATCGGCCCAGCATTTT | TRBJ1-5 | few | TRBV4-3 | -
CASGLGPSDTQYF | TGTGCCAGCGGCTTAGGGCCCTCAGATACGCAGTATTTT | TRBJ2-3 | - | TRBV18 | -
CASSVLAGSVYEQYF | TGTGCCAGCAGTGTTCTAGCGGGGTCGGTTTACGAGCAGTACTTC | TRBJ2-7 | - | TRBV6-1 | TRBD2
CASRSPSTGGNTEAFF | TGTGCCAGCAGATCCCCATCGACAGGGGGGAACACTGAAGCTTTCTTT | TRBJ1-1 | few | TRBV12-3/TRBV12-4 | TRBD1
CASRLAGATGELFF | TGTGCCAGCAGACTAGCGGGAGCCACCGGGGAGCTGTTTTTT | TRBJ2-2 | - | TRBV6-1 | TRBD2
CSASPSASPSTDTQYF | TGCAGTGCTAGTCCCTCGGCTAGCCCAAGCACAGATACGCAGTATTTT | TRBJ2-3 | - | TRBV20-1 | -
CASNTALLSYNEQFF | TGTGCCAGCAATACGGCCCTCCTCTCCTACAATGAGCAGTTCTTC | TRBJ2-1 | - | TRBV28 | -
CSARDLGQGNEQFF | TGCAGTGCTAGAGATTTGGGCCAGGGGAATGAGCAGTTCTTC | TRBJ2-1 | - | TRBV20-1 | -
CASSYSVLALNEQFF | TGTGCCAGCAGTTACTCGGTATTAGCGTTGAATGAGCAGTTCTTC | TRBJ2-1 | - | TRBV6-5 | -
CASSLGKNTNTGELFF | TGCGCCAGCAGCTTGGGCAAGAACACGAACACCGGGGAGCTGTTTTTT | TRBJ2-2 | - | TRBV5-1 | -
CASSSPRVNMNTEAFF | TGTGCCAGCAGCTCTCCCCGGGTGAACATGAACACTGAAGCTTTCTTT | TRBJ1-1 | - | TRBV6-2/TRBV6-3 | -
CSARDGVNEQYF | TGCAGTGCTAGAGATGGGGTAAACGAGCAGTACTTC | TRBJ2-7 | - | TRBV20-1 | -
CASSLSVWTGGYGYTF | TGTGCCAGCAGCTTATCTGTCTGGACAGGGGGTTATGGCTACACCTTC | TRBJ1-2 | - | TRBV7-2 | TRBD1
CSASGLAGTQYF | TGCAGTGCTAGCGGACTAGCGGGGACCCAGTACTTC | TRBJ2-5 | few | TRBV20-1 | TRBD2
CASSSTITGGKETQYF | TGTGCCAGCAGCTCCACCATAACAGGGGGTAAAGAGACCCAGTACTTC | TRBJ2-5 | few | TRBV7-9 | TRBD1
CASGRGAPNEQFF | TGTGCCAGTGGGAGGGGGGCCCCCAATGAGCAGTTCTTC | TRBJ2-1 | - | TRBV2 | -
CSARTGEFYEQYF | TGCAGTGCGAGGACAGGGGAATTCTACGAGCAGTACTTC | TRBJ2-7 | few | TRBV20-1 | TRBD1
CASSRDSQPQHF | TGTGCCAGCAGCCGGGATAGTCAGCCCCAGCATTTT | TRBJ1-5 | few | TRBV12-3/TRBV12-4 | -
CASSLEREIHEQYF | TGCGCCAGCAGCTTGGAGCGGGAGATCCACGAGCAGTACTTC | TRBJ2-7 | many | TRBV5-1 | TRBD2
CSAGRADSYEQYF | TGCAGTGCGGGTCGGGCGGACTCCTACGAGCAGTACTTC | TRBJ2-7 | - | TRBV20-1 | -
CASSEAGVSYNEQFF | TGTGCCAGCAGTGAAGCGGGTGTCTCCTACAATGAGCAGTTCTTC | TRBJ2-1 | few | TRBV25-1 | -
CSARGVLAGVGAETQYF | TGCAGTGCTAGAGGGGTACTAGCGGGAGTTGGGGCGGAGACCCAGTACTTC | TRBJ2-5 | few | TRBV20-1 | TRBD2
CASSYAGNNEQFF | TGTGCCAGCAGCTATGCGGGGAACAATGAGCAGTTCTTC | TRBJ2-1 | few | TRBV7-3 | -
CASSFREGAYEQYF | TGTGCCAGCAGTTTCAGGGAAGGGGCTTACGAGCAGTACTTC | TRBJ2-7 | few | TRBV27 | -
CASSPTSGSKTQYF | TGTGCCAGCAGCCCGACTAGCGGGAGTAAGACCCAGTACTTC | TRBJ2-5 | many | TRBV12-3/TRBV12-4 | TRBD2
CSAGFPGQGVDNEQFF | TGCAGTGCTGGATTCCCAGGACAGGGAGTCGACAATGAGCAGTTCTTC | TRBJ2-1 | - | TRBV20-1 | TRBD1
CATRTGETQYF | TGTGCCACACGGACAGGGGAGACCCAGTACTTC | TRBJ2-5 | - | TRBV10-3 | TRBD1
CAINGNREMDEQFF | TGTGCCATCAATGGGAACAGGGAAATGGATGAGCAGTTCTTC | TRBJ2-1 | few | TRBV10-3 | -
CASSPGVGTEAFF | TGTGCCAGCTCACCGGGGGTAGGCACTGAAGCTTTCTTT | TRBJ1-1 | - | TRBV18 | -
CASSLDRAPPNEQFF | TGCGCCAGCAGCTTAGACAGGGCACCCCCCAATGAGCAGTTCTTC | TRBJ2-1 | - | TRBV5-1 | TRBD1
CSVGGLAGEAAKNIQYF | TGCAGCGTTGGGGGACTAGCGGGAGAGGCGGCCAAAAACATTCAGTACTTC | TRBJ2-4 | few | TRBV29-1 | TRBD2
CASSLSYGSSYEQYF | TGTGCCAGCAGTTTATCGTACGGCAGCTCCTACGAGCAGTACTTC | TRBJ2-7 | - | TRBV27 | -
CRADRGETQYF | TGCAGAGCGGACAGGGGAGAGACCCAGTACTTC | TRBJ2-5 | - | TRBV29-1 | TRBD1
CAFQWPYNEQFF | TGTGCCTTTCAATGGCCCTACAATGAGCAGTTCTTC | TRBJ2-1 | - | TRBV30 | -
CSVELVSTDTQYF | TGCAGCGTTGAACTAGTAAGCACAGATACGCAGTATTTT | TRBJ2-3 | few | TRBV29-1 | -
CASSLLPQAGMAFF | TGTGCCAGCAGCCTCTTACCACAGGCGGGGATGGCTTTCTTT | TRBJ1-1 | - | TRBV7-8 | -
CACHLWGPETQYF | TGTGCCTGCCATCTCTGGGGCCCAGAGACCCAGTACTTC | TRBJ2-5 | - | TRBV2 | -
CSVEERGTGPYEQYF | TGCAGCGTTGAAGAGCGGGGAACAGGCCCCTACGAGCAGTACTTC | TRBJ2-7 | - | TRBV29-1 | -
CASGDSNQPQHF | TGTGCCTCGGGGGATAGCAATCAGCCCCAGCATTTT | TRBJ1-5 | few | TRBV12-3/TRBV12-4 | -
CASSLGRRHAWGEQYF | TGCGCCAGCAGCTTGGGCAGACGCCATGCTTGGGGCGAGCAGTACTTC | TRBJ2-7 | - | TRBV5-1 | -
CASSWVPATGDEQYF | TGCGCCAGCAGCTGGGTTCCGGCGACAGGGGACGAGCAGTACTTC | TRBJ2-7 | - | TRBV5-1 | TRBD1
CSAREGLKETQYF | TGCAGTGCTAGAGAGGGACTTAAAGAGACCCAGTACTTC | TRBJ2-5 | few | TRBV20-1 | -
CSARGGRAVYEQFF | TGCAGTGCTAGGGGCGGGAGGGCCGTATATGAGCAGTTCTTC | TRBJ2-1 | - | TRBV20-1 | TRBD2